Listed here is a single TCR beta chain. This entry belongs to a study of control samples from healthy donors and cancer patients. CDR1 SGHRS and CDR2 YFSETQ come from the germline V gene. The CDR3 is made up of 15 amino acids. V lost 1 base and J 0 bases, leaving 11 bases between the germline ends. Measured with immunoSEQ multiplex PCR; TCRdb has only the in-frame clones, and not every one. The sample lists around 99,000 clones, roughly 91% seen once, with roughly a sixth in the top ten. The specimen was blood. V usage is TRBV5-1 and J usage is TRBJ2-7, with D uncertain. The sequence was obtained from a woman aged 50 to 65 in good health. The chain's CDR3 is CASSLIQRSSYEQYF. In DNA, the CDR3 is TGCGCCAGCAGCTTGATACAGAGATCCTCCTACGAGCAGTACTTC.